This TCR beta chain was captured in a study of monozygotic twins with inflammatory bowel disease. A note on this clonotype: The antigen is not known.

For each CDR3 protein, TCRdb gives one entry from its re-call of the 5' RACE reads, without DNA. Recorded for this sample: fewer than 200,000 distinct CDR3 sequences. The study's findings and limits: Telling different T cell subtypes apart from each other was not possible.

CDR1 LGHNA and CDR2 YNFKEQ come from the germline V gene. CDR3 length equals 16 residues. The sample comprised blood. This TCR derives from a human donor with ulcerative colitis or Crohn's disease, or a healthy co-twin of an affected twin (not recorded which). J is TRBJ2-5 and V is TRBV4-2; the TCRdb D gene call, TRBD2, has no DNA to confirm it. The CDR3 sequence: CASSQVPSGSQETQYF.